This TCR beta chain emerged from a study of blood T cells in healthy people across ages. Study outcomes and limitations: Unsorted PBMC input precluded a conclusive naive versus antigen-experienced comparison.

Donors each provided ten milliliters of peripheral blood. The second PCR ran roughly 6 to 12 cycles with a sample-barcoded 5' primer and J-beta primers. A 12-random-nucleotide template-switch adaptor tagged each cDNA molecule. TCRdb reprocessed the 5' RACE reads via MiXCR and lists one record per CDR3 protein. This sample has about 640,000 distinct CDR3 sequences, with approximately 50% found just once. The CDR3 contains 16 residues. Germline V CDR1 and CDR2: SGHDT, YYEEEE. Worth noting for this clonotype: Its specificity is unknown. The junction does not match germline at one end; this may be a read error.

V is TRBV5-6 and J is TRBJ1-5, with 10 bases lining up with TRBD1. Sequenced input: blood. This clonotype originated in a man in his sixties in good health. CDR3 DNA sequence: TGTGCCGGCAGCTTCGGGACAGGGGCTAGCAATCAGCCCCAGCATTTT. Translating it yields CAGSFGTGASNQPQHF.